Listed here are 24 T cell receptor beta chains from one sample, sequenced in a study of OX40 agonist ivuxolimab in advanced cancers. Clones were sequenced by immunoSEQ multiplex PCR, and TCRdb holds only the in-frame ones, with some missing. The table records around 20,000 clones, 84% of them present only once. Sequenced material: CD4+ or CD8+ T cells sorted from blood, taken in a trial of the OX40 agonist ivuxolimab. Receptors were obtained from an adult with an advanced solid tumor such as melanoma, head and neck, liver or kidney cancer.

The chain uses TRBV6-6 and TRBJ2-3; either TRBD1 or TRBD2 may fit D (5 bases each). Trimming removed 8 bases from V and 1 base from J, with 13 bases in between. CDR3 size: 14 residues. Germline V CDR1 and CDR2: MNHNY, SVGAGI (reference sequence). The CDR3 reads CASRFGTGTDTQYF. CDR3 sequence (DNA): TGTGCCAGCCGATTCGGGACGGGCACAGATACGCAGTATTTT.

The chain joins TRBV29-1 to TRBJ2-2; 7 bases line up with TRBD1. This CDR3 is 12 amino acids long. Germline assignment: CDR1 SQVTM and CDR2 ANQGSEA. The V and J ends lost 4 bases and 4 bases, in that order; junction bases with no gene match: 0. CDR3 nucleotide sequence: TGCAGCGTTGGACAGGGCACCGGGGAGCTGTTTTTT. It encodes CSVGQGTGELFF.

This chain uses TRBV2 with TRBJ1-5; D not resolved. The CDR3 has 14 amino acids. Germline lookup yields CDR1 SNHLY and CDR2 FYNNEI. Deletions cut 1 base from V and 1 base from J, with 5 bases between. CDR3 DNA: TGTGCCAGCAGTGAAGGGGTAAGCAATCAGCCCCAGCATTTT. This codes for CASSEGVSNQPQHF.

The rearrangement uses TRBV5-1 and TRBJ2-2, with 7 positions matching TRBD2. The CDR3 has 15 amino acids. The germline gives CDR1 SGHRS, CDR2 YFSETQ. The trim removed 4 bases at V and 1 base at J, leaving 4 bases unmatched. The CDR3 sequence is CASSQLALNTGELFF. In DNA form, the CDR3 reads TGCGCCAGCAGCCAACTAGCGCTGAACACCGGGGAGCTGTTTTTT.

The gene calls are TRBV19 and TRBJ1-5; 10 bases are shared with TRBD1. This CDR3 contains 16 residues. Germline lookup yields CDR1 LNHDA and CDR2 SQIVND (reference sequence). Unmatched junction bases numbered 7, after V lost 6 bases and J lost 2 bases. CDR3 sequence (DNA): TGTGCCAGTAGGTGGGGGGACAGGGGAGGCAATCAGCCCCAGCATTTT. Its protein product is CASRWGDRGGNQPQHF. Filled out from reference TRBV19 and TRBJ1-5, the complete variable domain reads DGGITQSPKYLFRKEGQNVTLSCEQNLNHDAMYWYRQDPGQGLRLIYYSQIVNDFQKGDIAEGYSVSREKKESFPLTVTSAQKNPTAFYLCASRWGDRGGNQPQHFGDGTRLSIL.

The chain recombines TRBV10-3 with TRBJ1-1; a possible D gene is TRBD1 (5 bases). With 6 bases removed from V and 4 bases from J, the gap between germline ends came to 12 bases. The CDR3 has 13 residues. From germline, CDR1 is ENHRY and CDR2 SYGVKD. CDR3 loop: CAIRVGGGTEAFF. The CDR3 DNA sequence: TGTGCCATCAGGGTTGGGGGGGGCACTGAAGCTTTCTTT.

The genes are TRBV7-8 and TRBJ2-1; D not certain. Per the germline V gene, CDR1 is SGHVS and CDR2 is FQNEAQ. V was clipped by 4 bases and J by 4 bases, with 14 bases between them. This CDR3 is 15 amino acids long. CDR3 residues: CASSSMASLYNEQFF. As DNA, the CDR3 is TGTGCCAGCAGCTCGATGGCTTCGCTTTACAATGAGCAGTTCTTC.

The CDR3: CASSPPSRARGYEQYF. CDR3 nucleotides: TGTGCCAGCTCACCACCGTCTAGGGCTAGAGGTTACGAGCAGTACTTC. The chain combines TRBV18 with TRBJ2-7; D uncertain. In germline, CDR1 is KGHSH, CDR2 LQKENI. This CDR3 is built from 16 residues. V was trimmed by 0 bases and J by 4 bases, leaving 16 bases between them.

The chain carries TRBV9 and TRBJ1-2; D is possibly TRBD1 (6 bases). The CDR3 is made up of 15 amino acids. Deletions cut 4 bases from V and 5 bases from J, with 18 bases between. Germline CDR1 SGDLS, CDR2 YYNGEE. CDR3 nucleotide sequence: TGTGCCAGCAGCCCCTCAAGACAGGATGGGTATGGCTACACCTTC. Translated, it gives CASSPSRQDGYGYTF.

This sequence joins TRBV5-6 and TRBJ1-1; D is possibly TRBD1 (6 bases). CDR1 and CDR2 from the germline V gene are SGHDT and YYEEEE. Between the trimmed V and J ends, which lost 4 bases and 1 base, there was a span of 14 bases. The CDR3 has 15 amino acids. CDR3 sequence: CASSPLQGSNTEAFF. The CDR3 coding sequence is TGTGCCAGCAGCCCGTTACAGGGATCGAACACTGAAGCTTTCTTT.

The chain combines TRBV7-8 with TRBJ1-1, with a tentative D call TRBD1 (5 bases). Looked up from germline, CDR1 is SGHVS and CDR2 is FQNEAQ. This CDR3 is built from 16 residues. V was pared by 8 bases and J by 0 bases, with 19 bases between. CDR3 nucleotides: TGTGCCAGCGCAAGCCAGGGAAGTTGGATGAACACTGAAGCTTTCTTT. It encodes CASASQGSWMNTEAFF. Combining the CDR3 with reference TRBV7-8 and TRBJ1-1 gives the whole variable domain GAGVSQSPRYKVAKRGQDVALRCDPISGHVSLFWYQQALGQGPEFLTYFQNEAQLDKSGLPSDRFFAERPEGSVSTLKIQRTQQEDSAVYLCASASQGSWMNTEAFFGQGTRLTVV.

This clone was detected once. The chain links TRBV19 to TRBJ2-1; TRBD2 might be the D (6 bases). Trimming took 6 bases from V and 0 from J, leaving 12 bases between them. The CDR3 is 15 amino acids. Per the germline V gene, CDR1 is LNHDA and CDR2 is SQIVND (reference sequence). The CDR3 loop reads CASRLSGSSYNEQFF. The CDR3 bases are TGTGCCAGTAGGCTGTCCGGGAGCTCCTACAATGAGCAGTTCTTC.

This clone showed up just a few times. The chain has TRBV7-9 and TRBJ1-6, with D possibly TRBD1 on 5 matching bases. Germline V gene lookup returns CDR1 SEHNR and CDR2 FQNEAQ (reference sequence). The CDR3 covers 15 residues. Between the trimmed V and J ends, which lost 1 base and 5 bases, there was a span of 9 bases. The CDR3 DNA follows: TGTGCCAGCAGCTTAGGGGCAGGGAATAATTCACCCCTCCACTTT. This gives the protein CASSLGAGNNSPLHF.

CDR3 bases: TGTGCCAGCAGCGCCGGGACAGCCTCTGGAAACACCATATATTTT. Translated: CASSAGTASGNTIYF. This chain joins TRBV9 and TRBJ1-3; 7 positions agree with TRBD1. The CDR3 runs 15 residues. V lost 3 bases to trimming and J lost 0 bases; unmatched junction nucleotides: 3. Germline V gene sequence: CDR1 SGDLS, CDR2 YYNGEE.

The chain links TRBV9 to TRBJ2-2, with 7 bases aligning to TRBD1. Trimming took 7 bases from V and 0 from J; bases not matched to a gene: 15. The CDR3 covers 18 residues. Germline V gene data show CDR1 as SGDLS and CDR2 as YYNGEE. CDR3 residues: CASESPTGIPSNTGELFF. The DNA for the CDR3 is TGTGCCAGCGAAAGCCCGACAGGGATACCTTCGAACACCGGGGAGCTGTTTTTT.

This chain uses TRBV7-9 with TRBJ2-3; 11 nucleotides align to TRBD2. V shed 5 bases, J shed 4 bases, and the junction held 5 bases outside the gene matches. The CDR3 has 15 residues. The germline CDR1 and CDR2 sequences are SEHNR and FQNEAQ (reference sequence). Here the CDR3 DNA reads TGTGCCAGCAGCATCCTAGCGGGAGGTTCAGATACGCAGTATTTT. Translating it yields CASSILAGGSDTQYF.

This clone showed up just a few times. The V call is TRBV28, the J call TRBJ1-5; 7 bases align to TRBD1. CDR1 MDHEN and CDR2 SYDVKM come from the germline V gene. V dropped 6 bases and J dropped 5; count of bases not matched to a gene: 4. The length of the CDR3 is 13 residues. CDR3 protein: CASSTDRDQPQHF. The CDR3 region has the DNA TGTGCCAGCAGCACCGACAGGGATCAGCCCCAGCATTTT. The full variable domain, with the rest looked up from reference TRBV28 and TRBJ1-5, is DVKVTQSSRYLVKRTGEKVFLECVQDMDHENMFWYRQDPGLGLRLIYFSYDVKMKEKGDIPEGYSVSREKKERFSLILESASTNQTSMYLCASSTDRDQPQHFGDGTRLSIL.

This clone occurred a few times. This sequence joins TRBV7-2 and TRBJ2-5; a possible D gene is TRBD1 (6 bases). V lost 1 base, J lost 4 bases, and 10 bases lay in between. This CDR3 is 14 amino acids long. Germline V lookup: CDR1 SGHTA, CDR2 FQGNSA. The CDR3 DNA is TGTGCCAGCAGCTTAGTATTCAGGGGAGAGACCCAGTACTTC. Encoded protein: CASSLVFRGETQYF.

V and J are TRBV18 and TRBJ1-2; a weak D match, TRBD1 (5 bases). Trimming shortened V by 3 bases and J by 10 bases, and 27 bases separated the two germline ends. The CDR3 has 17 amino acids. Germline assignment: CDR1 KGHSH and CDR2 LQKENI. CDR3: CASSPGDRGGLLIYYTF. CDR3 nucleotide sequence: TGTGCCAGCTCACCTGGGGACCGCGGCGGGCTCCTGATCTACTACACCTTC.

V gene TRBV29-1 combines with J gene TRBJ2-1; 10 bases line up with TRBD2. The ends lost 8 bases at V and 10 bases at J; junction bases unmatched: 11. The germline CDR1 and CDR2 sequences are SQVTM and ANQGSEA. This CDR3 contains 13 residues. CDR3 DNA: TGCAGCATGGAGCGGGGGGGCCATGGGGAGCAGTTCTTC. Protein product: CSMERGGHGEQFF.

This clone was observed once. This chain's CDR3 is CASSDLVPGSYNEQFF. The CDR3 nucleotides read TGTGCCAGCAGTGACTTAGTACCCGGCTCCTACAATGAGCAGTTCTTC. The chain is built from TRBV25-1 and TRBJ2-1; D unresolved. The CDR3 loop spans 16 amino acids. CDR1 MGHDK and CDR2 SYGVNS come from the germline V gene. Trimming took off 3 bases at V and 0 bases at J, with 12 bases between the two ends.

This clone was observed a few times. V gene TRBV12-5 combines with J gene TRBJ2-7; TRBD2 matches 11 bases. With V trimmed by 7 bases and J by 3 bases, 5 bases remained unmatched. Germline CDR1 and CDR2: LGHNT and FRNRAP. The CDR3 has 14 amino acids. The CDR3 DNA reads TGTGCTAGTGCCCTCGGACTAGCGGGCTACGAGCAGTACTTC. Translation gives CASALGLAGYEQYF.

The V and J genes are TRBV19 and TRBJ2-1; a weak D match, TRBD1 (6 bases). V lost 10 bases and J 6 bases, leaving 22 bases between the germline ends. The CDR3 is made up of 15 amino acids. Per germline, CDR1 LNHDA and CDR2 SQIVND (reference sequence). CDR3 sequence reads: CATHHRDKGGNEQFF. DNA for the CDR3: TGTGCCACGCATCACCGGGACAAGGGTGGCAATGAGCAGTTCTTC.

This clone was detected only once. Germline is not matched at one junction end, which may reflect a read error. This chain links TRBV28 with TRBJ2-7; D uncertain. Germline values: CDR1 MDHEN, CDR2 SYDVKM. The length of the CDR3 is 11 residues. This CDR3 reads CASTSSYEQYF. The CDR3 DNA reads TGTGCAAGCACGAGTTCCTACGAGCAGTACTTC.